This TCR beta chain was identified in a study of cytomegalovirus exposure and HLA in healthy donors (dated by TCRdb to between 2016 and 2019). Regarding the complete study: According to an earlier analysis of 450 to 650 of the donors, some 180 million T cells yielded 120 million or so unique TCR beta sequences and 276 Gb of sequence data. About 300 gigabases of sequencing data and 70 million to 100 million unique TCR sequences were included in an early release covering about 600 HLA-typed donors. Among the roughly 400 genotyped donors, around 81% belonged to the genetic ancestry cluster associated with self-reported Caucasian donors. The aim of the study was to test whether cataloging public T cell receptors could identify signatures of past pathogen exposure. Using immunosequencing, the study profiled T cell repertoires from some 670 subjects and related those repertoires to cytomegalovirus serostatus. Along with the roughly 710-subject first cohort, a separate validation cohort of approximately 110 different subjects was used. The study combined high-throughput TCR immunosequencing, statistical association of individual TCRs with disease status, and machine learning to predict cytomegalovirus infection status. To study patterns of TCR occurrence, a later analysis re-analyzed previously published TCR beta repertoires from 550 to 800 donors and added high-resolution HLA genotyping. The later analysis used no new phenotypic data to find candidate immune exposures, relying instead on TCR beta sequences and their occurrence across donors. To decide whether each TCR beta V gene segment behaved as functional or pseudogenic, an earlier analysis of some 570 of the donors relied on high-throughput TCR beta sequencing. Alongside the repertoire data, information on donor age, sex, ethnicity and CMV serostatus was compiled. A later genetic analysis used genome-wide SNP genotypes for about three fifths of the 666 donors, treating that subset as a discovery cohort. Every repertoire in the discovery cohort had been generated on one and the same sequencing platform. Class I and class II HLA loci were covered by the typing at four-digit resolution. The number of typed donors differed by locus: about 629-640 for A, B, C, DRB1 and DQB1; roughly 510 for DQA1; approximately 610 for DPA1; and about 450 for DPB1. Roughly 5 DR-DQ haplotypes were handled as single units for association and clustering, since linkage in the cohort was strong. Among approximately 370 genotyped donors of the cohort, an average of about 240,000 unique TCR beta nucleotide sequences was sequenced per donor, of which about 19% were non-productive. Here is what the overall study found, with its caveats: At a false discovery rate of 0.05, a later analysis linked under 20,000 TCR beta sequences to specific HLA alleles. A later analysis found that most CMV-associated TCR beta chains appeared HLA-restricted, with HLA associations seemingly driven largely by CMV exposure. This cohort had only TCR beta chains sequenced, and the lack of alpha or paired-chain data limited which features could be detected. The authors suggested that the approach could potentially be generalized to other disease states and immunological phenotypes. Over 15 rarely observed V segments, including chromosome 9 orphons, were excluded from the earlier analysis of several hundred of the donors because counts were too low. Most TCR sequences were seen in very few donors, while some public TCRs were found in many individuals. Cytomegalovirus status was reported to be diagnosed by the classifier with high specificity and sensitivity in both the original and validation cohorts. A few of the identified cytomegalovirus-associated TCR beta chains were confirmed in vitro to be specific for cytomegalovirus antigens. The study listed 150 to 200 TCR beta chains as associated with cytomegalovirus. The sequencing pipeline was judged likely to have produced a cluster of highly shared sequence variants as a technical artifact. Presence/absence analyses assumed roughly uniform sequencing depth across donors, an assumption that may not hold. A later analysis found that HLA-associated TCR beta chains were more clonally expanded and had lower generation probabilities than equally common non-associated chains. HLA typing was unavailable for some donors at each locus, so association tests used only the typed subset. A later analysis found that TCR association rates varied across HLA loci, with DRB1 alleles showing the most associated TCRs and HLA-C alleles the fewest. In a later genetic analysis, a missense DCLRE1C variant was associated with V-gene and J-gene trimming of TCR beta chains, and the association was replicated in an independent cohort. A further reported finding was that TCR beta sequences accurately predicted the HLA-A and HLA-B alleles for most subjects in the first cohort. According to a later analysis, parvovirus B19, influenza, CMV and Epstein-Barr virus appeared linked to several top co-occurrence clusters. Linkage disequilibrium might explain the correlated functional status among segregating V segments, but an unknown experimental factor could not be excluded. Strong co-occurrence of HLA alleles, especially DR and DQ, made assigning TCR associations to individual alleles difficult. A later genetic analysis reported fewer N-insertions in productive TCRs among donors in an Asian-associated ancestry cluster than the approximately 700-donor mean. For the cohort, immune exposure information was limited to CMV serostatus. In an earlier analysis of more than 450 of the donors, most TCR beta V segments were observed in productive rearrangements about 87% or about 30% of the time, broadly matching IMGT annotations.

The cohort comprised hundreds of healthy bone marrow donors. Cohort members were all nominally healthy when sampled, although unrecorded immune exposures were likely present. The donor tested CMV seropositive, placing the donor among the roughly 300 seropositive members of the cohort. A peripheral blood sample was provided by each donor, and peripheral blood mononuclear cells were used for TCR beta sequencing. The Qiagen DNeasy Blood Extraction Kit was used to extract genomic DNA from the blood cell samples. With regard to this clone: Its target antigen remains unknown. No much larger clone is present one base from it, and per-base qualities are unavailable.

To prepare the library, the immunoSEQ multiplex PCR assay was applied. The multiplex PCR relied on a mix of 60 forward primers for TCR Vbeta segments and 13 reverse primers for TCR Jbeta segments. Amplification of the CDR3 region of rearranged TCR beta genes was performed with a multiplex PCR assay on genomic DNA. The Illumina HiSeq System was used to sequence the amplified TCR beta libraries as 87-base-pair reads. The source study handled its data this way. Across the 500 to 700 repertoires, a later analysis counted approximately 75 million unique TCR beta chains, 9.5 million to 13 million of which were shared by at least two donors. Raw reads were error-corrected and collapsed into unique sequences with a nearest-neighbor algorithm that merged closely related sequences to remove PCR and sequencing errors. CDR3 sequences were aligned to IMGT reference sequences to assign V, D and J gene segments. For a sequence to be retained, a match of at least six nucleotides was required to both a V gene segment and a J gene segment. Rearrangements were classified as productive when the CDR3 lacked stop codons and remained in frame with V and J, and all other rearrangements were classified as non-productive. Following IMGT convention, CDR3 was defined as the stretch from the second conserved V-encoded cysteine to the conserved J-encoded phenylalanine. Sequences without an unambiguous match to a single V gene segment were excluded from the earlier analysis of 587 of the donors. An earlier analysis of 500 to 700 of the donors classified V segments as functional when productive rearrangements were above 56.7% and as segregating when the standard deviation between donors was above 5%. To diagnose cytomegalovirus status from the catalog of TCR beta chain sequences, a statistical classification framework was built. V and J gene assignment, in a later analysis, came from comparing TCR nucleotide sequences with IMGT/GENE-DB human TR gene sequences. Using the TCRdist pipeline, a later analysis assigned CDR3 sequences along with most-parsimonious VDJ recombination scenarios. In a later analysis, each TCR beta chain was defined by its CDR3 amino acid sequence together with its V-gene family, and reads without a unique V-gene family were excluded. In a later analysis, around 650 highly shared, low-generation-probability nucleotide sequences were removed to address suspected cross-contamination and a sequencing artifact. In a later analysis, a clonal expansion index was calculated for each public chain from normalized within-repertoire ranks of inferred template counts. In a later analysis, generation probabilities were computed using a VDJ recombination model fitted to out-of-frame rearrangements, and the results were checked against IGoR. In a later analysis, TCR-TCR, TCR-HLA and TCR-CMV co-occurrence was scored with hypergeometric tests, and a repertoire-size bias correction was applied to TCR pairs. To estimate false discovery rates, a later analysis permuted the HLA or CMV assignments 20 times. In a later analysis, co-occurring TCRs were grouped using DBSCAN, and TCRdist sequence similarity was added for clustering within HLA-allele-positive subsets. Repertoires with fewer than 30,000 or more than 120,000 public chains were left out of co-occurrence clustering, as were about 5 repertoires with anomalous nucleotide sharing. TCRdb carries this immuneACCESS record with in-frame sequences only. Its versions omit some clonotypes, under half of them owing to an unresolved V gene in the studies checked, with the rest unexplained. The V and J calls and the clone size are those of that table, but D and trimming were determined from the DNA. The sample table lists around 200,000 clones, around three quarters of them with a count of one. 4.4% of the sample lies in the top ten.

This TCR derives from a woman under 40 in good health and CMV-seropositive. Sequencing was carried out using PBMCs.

The CDR3 reads as follows: CASSLSRANQPQHF. The nucleotide sequence reads TGTGCCAGCAGTTTATCGAGGGCCAATCAGCCCCAGCATTTT. Recombination connected TRBV27 to TRBJ1-5; no D gene can be assigned with confidence. Inclusive of the bounding cysteine and phenylalanine, the CDR3 is 14 residues long. This entry keeps only the CDR3 DNA: 42 bases, framed from base 1. The V and J ends are trimmed by 0 bases and 3 bases, leaving 6 bases between them. CDR1 and CDR2 were assigned from the germline V gene (reference sequence) as MNHEY and SMNVEV.